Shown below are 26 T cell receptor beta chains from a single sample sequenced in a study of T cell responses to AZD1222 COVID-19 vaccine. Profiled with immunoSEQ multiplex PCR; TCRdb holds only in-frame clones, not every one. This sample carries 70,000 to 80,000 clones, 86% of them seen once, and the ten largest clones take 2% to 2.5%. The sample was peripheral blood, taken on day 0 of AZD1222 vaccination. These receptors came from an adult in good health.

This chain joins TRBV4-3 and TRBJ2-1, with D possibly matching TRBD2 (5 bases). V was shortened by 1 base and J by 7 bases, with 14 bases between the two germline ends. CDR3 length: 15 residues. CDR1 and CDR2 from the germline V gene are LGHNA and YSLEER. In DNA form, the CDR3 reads TGCGCCAGCAGCCAAGGCCGAGGACTGAGAAATGAGCAGTTCTTC. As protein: CASSQGRGLRNEQFF.

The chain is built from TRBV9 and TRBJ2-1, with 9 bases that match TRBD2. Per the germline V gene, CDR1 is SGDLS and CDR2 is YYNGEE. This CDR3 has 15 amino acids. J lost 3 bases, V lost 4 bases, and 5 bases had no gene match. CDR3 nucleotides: TGTGCCAGCAGCCTGAGCGGGGGGAACTACAATGAGCAGTTCTTC. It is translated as CASSLSGGNYNEQFF.

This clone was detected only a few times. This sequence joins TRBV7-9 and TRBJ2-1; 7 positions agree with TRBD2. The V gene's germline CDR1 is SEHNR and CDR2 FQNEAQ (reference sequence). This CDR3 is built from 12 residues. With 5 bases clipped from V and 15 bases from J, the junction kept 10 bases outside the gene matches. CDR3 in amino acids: CASSPAGVGPFF. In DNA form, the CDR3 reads TGTGCCAGCAGCCCCGCGGGAGTAGGTCCGTTCTTC.

CDR3 residues: CASSPPLRGSTDTQYF. The CDR3 coding sequence is TGTGCCAGCAGTCCCCCCTTGCGGGGGAGCACAGATACGCAGTATTTT. V and J are TRBV27 and TRBJ2-3; TRBD2 agrees at 7 bases. The germline V gene has CDR1 MNHEY and CDR2 SMNVEV (reference sequence). Germline trimming cut 5 bases from V and 0 bases from J; bases unmatched to any gene: 8. The CDR3 is 16 amino acids.

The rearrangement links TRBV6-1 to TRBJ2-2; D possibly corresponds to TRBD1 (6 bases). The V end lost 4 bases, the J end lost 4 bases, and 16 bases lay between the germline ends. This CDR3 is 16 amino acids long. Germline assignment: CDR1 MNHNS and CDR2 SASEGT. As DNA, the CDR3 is TGTGCCAGCAGTGCCGTAACAGGGAGCGGCACCGGGGAGCTGTTTTTT. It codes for CASSAVTGSGTGELFF.

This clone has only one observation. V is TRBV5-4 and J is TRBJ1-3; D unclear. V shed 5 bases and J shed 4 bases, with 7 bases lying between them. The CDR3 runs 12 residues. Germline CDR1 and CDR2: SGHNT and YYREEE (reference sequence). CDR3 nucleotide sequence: TGTGCCAGCAGTCAGGCCGGAAACACCATATATTTT. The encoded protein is CASSQAGNTIYF.

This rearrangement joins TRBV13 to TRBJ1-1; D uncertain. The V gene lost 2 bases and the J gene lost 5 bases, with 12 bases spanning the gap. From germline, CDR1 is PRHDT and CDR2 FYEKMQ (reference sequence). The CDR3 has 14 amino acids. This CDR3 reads CASSLKGPQTEAFF. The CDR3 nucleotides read TGTGCCAGCAGCTTAAAAGGTCCACAAACTGAAGCTTTCTTT.

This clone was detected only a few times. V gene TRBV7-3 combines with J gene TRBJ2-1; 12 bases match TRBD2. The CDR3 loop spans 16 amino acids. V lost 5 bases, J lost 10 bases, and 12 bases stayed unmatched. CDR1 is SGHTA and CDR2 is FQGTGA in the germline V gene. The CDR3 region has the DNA TGTGCCAGCAGCCGCCGGGCTAGCGGGGGGGCGGGAGAGCAGTTCTTC. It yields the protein CASSRRASGGAGEQFF.

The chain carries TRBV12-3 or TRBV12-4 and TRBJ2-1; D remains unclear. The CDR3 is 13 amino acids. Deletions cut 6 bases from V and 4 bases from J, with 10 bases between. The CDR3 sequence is CASRLSEYNEQFF. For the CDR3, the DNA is TGTGCCAGCAGGTTGAGCGAGTACAATGAGCAGTTCTTC.

The CDR3 DNA is TGTGCCAGCAGCTTAGACCCTCCCGACAGACAAGAGACCCAGTACTTC. Translated, it gives CASSLDPPDRQETQYF. The rearrangement links TRBV7-2 to TRBJ2-5; maybe TRBD1 (5 bases). The V end was cut by 1 base, the J end by 2 bases, with 14 bases between. The CDR3 sequence is 16 residues long. Per the germline V gene, CDR1 is SGHTA and CDR2 is FQGNSA. The whole variable domain, filled in from reference TRBV7-2 and TRBJ2-5, reads GAGVSQSPSNKVTEKGKDVELRCDPISGHTALYWYRQSLGQGLEFLIYFQGNSAPDKSGLPSDRFSAERTGGSVSTLTIQRTQQEDSAVYLCASSLDPPDRQETQYFGPGTRLLVL.

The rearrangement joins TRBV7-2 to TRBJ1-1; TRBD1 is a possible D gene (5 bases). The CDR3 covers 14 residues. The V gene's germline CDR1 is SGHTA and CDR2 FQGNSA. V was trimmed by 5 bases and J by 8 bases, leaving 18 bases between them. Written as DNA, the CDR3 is TGTGCCAGCAGCCCGAGAACAGGTCCTCCCGAAGCTTTCTTT. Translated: CASSPRTGPPEAFF.

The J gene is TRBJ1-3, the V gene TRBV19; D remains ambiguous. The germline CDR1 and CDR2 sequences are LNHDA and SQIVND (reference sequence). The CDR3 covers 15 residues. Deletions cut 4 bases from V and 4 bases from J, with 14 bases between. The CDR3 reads CASSTPAAGGNTIYF. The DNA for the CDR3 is TGTGCCAGTAGTACCCCGGCAGCGGGAGGAAACACCATATATTTT.

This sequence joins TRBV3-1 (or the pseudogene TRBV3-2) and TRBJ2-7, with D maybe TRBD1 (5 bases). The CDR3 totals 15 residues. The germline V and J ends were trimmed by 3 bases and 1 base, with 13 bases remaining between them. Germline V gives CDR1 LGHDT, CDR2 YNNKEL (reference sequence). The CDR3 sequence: CASSQWGRKSYEQYF. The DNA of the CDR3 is TGTGCCAGCAGCCAGTGGGGCCGCAAATCCTACGAGCAGTACTTC.

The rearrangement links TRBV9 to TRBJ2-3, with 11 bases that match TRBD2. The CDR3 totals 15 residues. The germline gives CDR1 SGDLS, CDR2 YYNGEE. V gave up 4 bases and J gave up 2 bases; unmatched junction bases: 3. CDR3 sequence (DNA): TGTGCCAGCAGCCCGACTAGCGGGATCACAGATACGCAGTATTTT. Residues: CASSPTSGITDTQYF.

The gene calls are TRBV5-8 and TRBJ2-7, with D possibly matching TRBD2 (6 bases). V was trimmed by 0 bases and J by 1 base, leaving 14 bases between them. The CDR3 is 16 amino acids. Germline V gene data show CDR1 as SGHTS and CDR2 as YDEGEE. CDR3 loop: CASSLVGGTESYEQYF. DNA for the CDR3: TGTGCCAGCAGCTTGGTGGGCGGGACGGAGTCCTACGAGCAGTACTTC.

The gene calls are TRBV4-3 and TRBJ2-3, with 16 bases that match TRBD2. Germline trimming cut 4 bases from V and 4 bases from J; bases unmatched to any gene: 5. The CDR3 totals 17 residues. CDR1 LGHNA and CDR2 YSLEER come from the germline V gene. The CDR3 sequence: CASSPGTSGRGADTQYF. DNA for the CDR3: TGCGCCAGCAGCCCCGGGACTAGCGGGAGGGGCGCAGATACGCAGTATTTT.

The CDR3 coding sequence is TGCAGCGAAGGGGTTTTTCGGCCCCAGCATTTT. As protein: CSEGVFRPQHF. This chain links TRBV29-1 with TRBJ1-5; D possibly corresponds to TRBD1 (5 bases). This CDR3 region has 11 residues. V lost 7 bases to trimming and J lost 9 bases, with 13 bases between them. Germline values: CDR1 SQVTM, CDR2 ANQGSEA. The variable domain in full, with the rest retrieved from reference TRBV29-1 and TRBJ1-5, is SAVISQKPSRDICQRGTSLTIQCQVDSQVTMMFWYRQQPGQSLTLIATANQGSEATYESGFVIDKFPISRPNLTFSTLTVSNMSPEDSSIYLCSEGVFRPQHFGDGTRLSIL.

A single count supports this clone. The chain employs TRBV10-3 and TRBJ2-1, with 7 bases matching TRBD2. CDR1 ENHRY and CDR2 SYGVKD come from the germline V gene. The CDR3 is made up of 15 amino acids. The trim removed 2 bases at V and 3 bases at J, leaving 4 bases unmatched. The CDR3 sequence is CAISEKRDFYNEQFF. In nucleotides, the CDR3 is TGTGCCATCAGTGAGAAGCGGGATTTCTACAATGAGCAGTTCTTC.

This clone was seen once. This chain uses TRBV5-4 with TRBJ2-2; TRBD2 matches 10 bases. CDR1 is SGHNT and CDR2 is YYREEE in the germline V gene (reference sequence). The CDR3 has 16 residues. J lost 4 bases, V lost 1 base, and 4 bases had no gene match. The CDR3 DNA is TGTGCCAGCAGCTTGTTCCTAGCGGGAGCCACCGGGGAGCTGTTTTTT. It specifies CASSLFLAGATGELFF.

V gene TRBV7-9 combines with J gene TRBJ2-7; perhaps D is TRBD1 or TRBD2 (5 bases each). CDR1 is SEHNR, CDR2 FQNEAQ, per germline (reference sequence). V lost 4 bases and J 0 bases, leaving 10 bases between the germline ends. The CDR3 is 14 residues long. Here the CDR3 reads CASSSGRSSYEQYF. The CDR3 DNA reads TGTGCCAGCAGCTCGGGACGGAGCTCCTACGAGCAGTACTTC. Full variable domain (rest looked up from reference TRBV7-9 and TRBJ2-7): DTGVSQNPRHKITKRGQNVTFRCDPISEHNRLYWYRQTLGQGPEFLTYFQNEAQLEKSRLLSDRFSAERPKGSFSTLEIQRTEQGDSAMYLCASSSGRSSYEQYFGPGTRLTVT.

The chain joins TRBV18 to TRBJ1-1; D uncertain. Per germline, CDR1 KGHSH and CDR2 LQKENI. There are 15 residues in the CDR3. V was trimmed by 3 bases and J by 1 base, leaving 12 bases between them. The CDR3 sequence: CASSPNNVENTEAFF. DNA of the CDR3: TGTGCCAGCTCACCCAACAATGTAGAGAACACTGAAGCTTTCTTT. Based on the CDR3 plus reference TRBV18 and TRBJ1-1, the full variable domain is NAGVMQNPRHLVRRRGQEARLRCSPMKGHSHVYWYRQLPEEGLKFMVYLQKENIIDESGMPKERFSAEFPKEGPSILRIQQVVRGDSAAYFCASSPNNVENTEAFFGQGTRLTVV.

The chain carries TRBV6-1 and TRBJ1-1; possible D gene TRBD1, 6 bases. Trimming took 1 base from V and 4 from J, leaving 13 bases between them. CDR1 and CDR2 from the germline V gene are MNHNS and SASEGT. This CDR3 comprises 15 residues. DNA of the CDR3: TGTGCCAGCAGTGAAGGAGGGGGGCTTGGCACTGAAGCTTTCTTT. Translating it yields CASSEGGGLGTEAFF.

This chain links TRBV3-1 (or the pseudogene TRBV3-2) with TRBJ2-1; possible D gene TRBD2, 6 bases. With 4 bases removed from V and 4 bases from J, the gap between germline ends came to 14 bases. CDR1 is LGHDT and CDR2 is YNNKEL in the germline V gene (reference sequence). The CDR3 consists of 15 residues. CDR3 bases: TGTGCCAGCAGCCCGCTGGGGACTGGTTACAATGAGCAGTTCTTC. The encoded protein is CASSPLGTGYNEQFF.

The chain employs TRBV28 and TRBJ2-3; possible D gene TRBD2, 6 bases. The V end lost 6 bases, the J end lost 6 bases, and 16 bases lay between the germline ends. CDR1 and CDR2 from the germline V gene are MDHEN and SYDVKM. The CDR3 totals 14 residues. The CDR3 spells CASRRTIAADTQYF. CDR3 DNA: TGTGCCAGCAGGAGGACTATTGCCGCGGATACGCAGTATTTT.

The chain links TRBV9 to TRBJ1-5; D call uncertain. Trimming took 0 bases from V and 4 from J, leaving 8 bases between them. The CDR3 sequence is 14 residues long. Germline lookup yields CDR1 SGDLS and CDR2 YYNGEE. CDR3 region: CASSVEANNQPQHF. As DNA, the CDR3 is TGTGCCAGCAGCGTAGAGGCAAATAATCAGCCCCAGCATTTT.

The CDR3 region has the DNA TGTGCCAGCAGGGCCGCCGGCAGCGACTATGGCTACACCTTC. Encoded protein: CASRAAGSDYGYTF. The genes are TRBV6-5 and TRBJ1-2; D unresolved. The CDR3 has 14 amino acids. The germline gives CDR1 MNHEY, CDR2 SVGAGI. The V and J ends lost 6 bases and 3 bases respectively, with 14 bases between them.